Sequencing of this TCR beta chain was carried out in a study of blood T cell repertoires in COVID-19. Regarding this clone: At one end the junction does not follow the germline gene, possibly because of a read error.

CDR1 SSHAT and CDR2 FNYEAQ come from the germline V gene (reference sequence). The CDR3 contains 14 residues. The protocol was immunoSEQ multiplex PCR, while the TCRdb copy is restricted to in-frame clones and leaves out a portion. The sample consists of some 270,000 clones, roughly 85% of them appearing once. The specimen sequenced was peripheral blood. The source of this sequence is an older woman with acute or convalescent COVID-19. This chain links TRBV7-7 with TRBJ2-5, with TRBD1 identical over 10 bases. CDR3 amino acids: CASSGTGAQETQYF. For the CDR3, the DNA is TGTGCTAGCAGCGGGACAGGGGCCCAAGAGACCCAGTACTTC.